This T cell receptor beta chain was sequenced during a study of cytomegalovirus exposure and HLA in healthy donors (dated by TCRdb to between 2016 and 2019). About the investigation overall: According to a later analysis, one platform produced both the 110 or so validation repertoires and the 730 or so repertoires of the first cohort. The study aimed to test whether cataloging public T cell receptors could reveal signatures of past pathogen exposure. Besides the first cohort of hundreds of subjects, a separate validation cohort made up of about 120 different subjects was used. The study combined high-throughput TCR immunosequencing, statistical association of individual TCRs with disease status, and machine learning to predict cytomegalovirus infection status. Findings and caveats that apply to the study as a whole: In vitro tests confirmed that three of the cytomegalovirus-associated TCR beta chains recognize cytomegalovirus antigens. Most TCR sequences were seen in very few donors, while some public TCRs were found in many individuals. All 120 or so repertoires were used to score co-occurrence in the validation cohort in a later analysis, because that analysis had no HLA typing for the cohort. In the study, about 150 TCR beta chains were listed as associated with cytomegalovirus. Cytomegalovirus status was reported to be diagnosed by the classifier with high specificity and sensitivity in both the original and validation cohorts. It was suggested by the authors that the approach could potentially be generalized to other disease states and immunological phenotypes. Subsequent analysis determined that TCRs grouped into clusters in the first cohort also showed a tendency toward co-occurrence across the 90 to 150 validation repertoires, and about 94% of cluster scores exceeded 0.

Points on this clone: Its antigen specificity is not known. The record has no base qualities; no much larger clone is one base away.

The CDR3, cysteine through phenylalanine, is 14 amino acids long. The retained sequence is limited to the CDR3, 42 bases, with the frame set at the first base. The V end loses 6 bases and the J end loses 4 bases, and a stretch of 15 bases separates them. The germline V gene specifies SGHVS as CDR1 and FQNEAQ as CDR2. Library method: the immunoSEQ multiplex PCR assay. In the source study's methods: A statistical classification framework was built to diagnose cytomegalovirus status from the catalog of TCR beta chain sequences. TCRdb obtained this table from immuneACCESS and retained in-frame rearrangements with V and J assigned. These tables miss some clones; where compared with another copy, unresolved V genes account for less than half of the shortfall, and the remainder is unexplained. V and J calls and clone size are given by that table; D and trimming were obtained from the DNA. The table for this sample lists roughly 56,000 clones; 75% to 95% of them were counted only once. Of the sample, 2% to 2.5% is held by the ten largest clones.

The donors were included in the validation cohort of around 120 subjects, a group kept apart from the roughly 730-subject first cohort. Recombination connected TRBV7-8 to TRBJ2-5, with a weak D call of TRBD2 (5 bases match). This TCR derives from a woman in her twenties or thirties in good health and CMV-seronegative. The sample was PBMCs. At the DNA level, the sequence is TGTGCCAGCAGGCCAGTCATTGGAGGAGAGACCCAGTACTTC. The encoded protein is CASRPVIGGETQYF.